This T cell receptor beta chain was documented in a study of blood T cell repertoires in COVID-19. On the study more broadly: Samples came from the United States, Italy and Spain, spanning acute and convalescent COVID-19. Sources were T cells, B-cell-depleted T cells, or PBMCs; the material itself was cDNA or gDNA.

CDR3 length: 13 residues. Trimming removed 3 bases from V and 4 bases from J, with 12 bases in between. CDR1 is GTSNPN and CDR2 is SVGIG in the germline V gene (reference sequence). Per the authors' pipeline: Quantification of nucleated cells was approximated via reference gene primer amplification. Clones were read by immunoSEQ multiplex PCR, and TCRdb kept only the in-frame ones, dropping some. That table gives V, J and clone size, and the DNA gave D and trimming. This table holds 200,000 or so clones, over 80% found once. The source material was peripheral blood. The gene calls are TRBV30 and TRBJ2-5, with D maybe TRBD2 (6 bases). The sequence came from a woman aged 25-40 years with acute or convalescent COVID-19. CDR3 residues: CAWRRPGGETQYF. The CDR3, as DNA: TGTGCCTGGAGGAGACCCGGGGGAGAGACCCAGTACTTC. The entire variable domain, with the rest obtained from reference TRBV30 and TRBJ2-5, is as follows: SQTIHQWPATLVQPVGSPLSLECTVEGTSNPNLYWYRQAAGRGLQLLFYSVGIGQISSEVPQNLSASRPQDRQFILSSKKLLLSDSGFYLCAWRRPGGETQYFGPGTRLLVL.